The clone carrying this TCR beta chain was picked up many times. Germline V CDR1 and CDR2: MDHEN, SYDVKM. V gave up 8 bases and J gave up 7 bases, with 18 bases separating them. The CDR3 consists of 15 residues. Genomic DNA provided the template from which TCR beta VDJ and CDR3 profiles were obtained. Using its own MiXCR run on the reads, TCRdb lists one record per CDR3 protein. Among some 220,000 distinct CDR3 sequences listed, around 32% were seen once. The source of the sample is a study of CD8+CD57+ T cells in acquired aplastic anemia. Turning to the study itself: An average of roughly 3 ug of DNA was obtained from sorted CD4+ and CD8+ cells.

Sequenced: sorted CD4+, CD8+, or CD8+CD57+ T cells (not recorded which) from PBMCs. V is TRBV28 and J is TRBJ1-6, with D unclear. This clonotype originated in a human donor in good health, serving as a control. In DNA, the CDR3 is TGTGCCAGCGATACTACGTCCCGCGGGAATTCACCCCTCCACTTT. Protein: CASDTTSRGNSPLHF.